These 8 T cell receptor beta chains were all obtained from the same sample, sequenced in a study of glioma-infiltrating T cells after dendritic cell vaccination. This table comes from immunoSEQ multiplex PCR, and its TCRdb copy is limited to in-frame clones, with some not included. The data contain under 70,000 clones, around four fifths of them singletons. The specimen comprised blood, sampled before dendritic cell vaccination. The receptor source for this set is a human donor with glioblastoma.

This chain joins TRBV6-5 and TRBJ1-6; D is unresolved. V dropped 0 bases and J dropped 13 bases, with 16 bases sitting between them. From germline, CDR1 is MNHEY and CDR2 SVGAGI. The CDR3 runs 15 residues. CDR3 DNA sequence: TGTGCCAGCAGTTACTCTGGGGAGGGTGGAGTCCCCCTCCACTTT. Residues: CASSYSGEGGVPLHF.

The chain uses TRBV2 and TRBJ2-7; 8 positions match TRBD1. Germline V gives CDR1 SNHLY, CDR2 FYNNEI. The junction had 5 bases not matched to a gene; V was cut back by 7 bases and J by 3 bases. CDR3 size: 13 residues. CDR3 sequence (DNA): TGTGCCAGCATGGGACAGGTTAACTACGAGCAGTACTTC. Residues: CASMGQVNYEQYF.

To note about this clone: At one boundary the junction diverges from the germline segment, which might be a read error. As DNA, the CDR3 is TGTGCCAGCACTCAAGACAGGAATCAACCCCAGCATTTT. This encodes CASTQDRNQPQHF. V is TRBV6-1 and J is TRBJ1-5; a weak D match, TRBD1 (6 bases). The CDR3 sequence is 13 residues long. Germline lookup yields CDR1 MNHNS and CDR2 SASEGT.

This chain joins TRBV7-2 and TRBJ1-5; a possible D gene is TRBD1 (6 bases). The V gene lost 2 bases and the J gene lost 2 bases, with 10 bases spanning the gap. CDR3 length: 15 residues. The germline V gene encodes CDR1 SGHTA and CDR2 FQGNSA. CDR3 loop: CASSLKGDRNQPQHF. The CDR3 DNA sequence: TGTGCCAGCAGCTTAAAGGGGGATCGCAATCAGCCCCAGCATTTT.

The chain combines TRBV5-1 with TRBJ1-4; D remains ambiguous. V was trimmed by 0 bases and J by 1 base, leaving 7 bases between them. CDR1 is SGHRS and CDR2 is YFSETQ in the germline V gene. CDR3 size: 15 residues. CDR3 residues: CASSLAGRTNEKLFF. In DNA form, the CDR3 reads TGCGCCAGCAGCTTGGCCGGGAGAACTAATGAAAAACTGTTTTTT.

V gene TRBV23-1 combines with J gene TRBJ2-1; D ambiguous. TRBV23-1 is annotated as an ORF whose role is uncertain. This CDR3 contains 12 residues. The ends were cut back, 4 bases at V and 7 bases at J, with 8 bases in the middle. Here the CDR3 DNA reads TGCGCCAGCAGTCTCTCCGGGAATGAGCAGTTCTTC. This encodes CASSLSGNEQFF.

V and J are TRBV5-1 and TRBJ2-2; the match to TRBD2 covers 7 bases. Germline V lookup: CDR1 SGHRS, CDR2 YFSETQ. The CDR3 length is 16 residues. V gave up 3 bases and J gave up 5 bases; unmatched junction bases: 10. The CDR3 is CASSYPGGMRTGELFF. In nucleotides, the CDR3 is TGCGCCAGCAGCTATCCGGGAGGAATGCGGACCGGGGAGCTGTTTTTT.

The gene calls are TRBV2 and TRBJ2-2; the match to TRBD1 covers 7 bases. From germline, CDR1 is SNHLY and CDR2 FYNNEI. After removal of 8 bases from V and 3 bases from J, the junction contained 3 bases not matched to a gene. This CDR3 has 13 amino acids. The chain's CDR3 is CASHRGDTGELFF. The CDR3 DNA is TGTGCCAGCCACAGGGGAGACACCGGGGAGCTGTTTTTT.